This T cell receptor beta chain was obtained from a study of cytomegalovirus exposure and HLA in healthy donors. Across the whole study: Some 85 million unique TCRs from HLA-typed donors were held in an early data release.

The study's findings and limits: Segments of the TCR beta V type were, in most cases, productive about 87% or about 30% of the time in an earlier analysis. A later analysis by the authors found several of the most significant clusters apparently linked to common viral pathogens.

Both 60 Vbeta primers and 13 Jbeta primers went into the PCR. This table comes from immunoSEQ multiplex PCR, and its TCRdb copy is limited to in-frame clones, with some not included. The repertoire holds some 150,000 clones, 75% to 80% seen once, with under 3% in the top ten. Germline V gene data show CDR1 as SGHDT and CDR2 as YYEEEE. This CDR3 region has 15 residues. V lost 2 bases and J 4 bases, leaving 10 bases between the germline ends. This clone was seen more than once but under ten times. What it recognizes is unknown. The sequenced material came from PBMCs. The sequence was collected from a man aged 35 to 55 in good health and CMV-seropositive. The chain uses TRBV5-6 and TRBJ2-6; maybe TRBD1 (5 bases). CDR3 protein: CASSFRVEGANVLTF. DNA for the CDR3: TGTGCCAGCAGCTTCAGGGTGGAAGGGGCCAACGTCCTGACTTTC.